This is a list of T cell receptor beta chains from one sample in a study of T-cell memory formation after mild COVID-19. TCRdb reprocessed the 5' RACE reads via MiXCR and lists one record per CDR3 protein. This sample has around 200,000 distinct CDR3 sequences, with around 25% found just once. Input material: PBMCs or a T cell subset sorted from them (not recorded which). The origin of the receptors is an adult woman who had mild COVID-19 (a few samples of this study predate the infection). Cell type and time point are not known. CDR3s include the opening cysteine and the closing phenylalanine or tryptophan. A D gene is named only where the DNA matches it firmly. Clone size is stated in some rows and not others, as once, few, many or a class when expanded.

v_call	d_call	clone_size	j_call	cdr3_aa	cdr3_nt
TRBV27	TRBD2	NA	TRBJ2-7	CASSLFHPTSGSYEQYF	TGTGCCAGCAGTTTATTCCACCCGACTAGCGGGAGCTACGAGCAGTACTTC
TRBV7-3	TRBD2	few	TRBJ2-1	CASSLSLAGGPRNEQFF	TGTGCCAGCAGCTTAAGCCTAGCGGGGGGGCCCCGCAATGAGCAGTTCTTC
TRBV5-1	TRBD2	few	TRBJ2-3	CASSARLAGGTDTQYF	TGCGCCAGCAGCGCGAGACTAGCGGGGGGCACAGATACGCAGTATTTT
TRBV7-2	TRBD2	NA	TRBJ2-7	CASSPFAGGPGEQYF	TGTGCCAGCAGCCCATTTGCGGGAGGCCCGGGGGAGCAGTACTTC
TRBV6-6	NA	NA	TRBJ2-1	CASSYSIVYRNEQFF	TGTGCCAGCAGTTACTCGATTGTATACAGGAATGAGCAGTTCTTC
TRBV6-6	NA	few	TRBJ2-1	CASSYELSSYNEQFF	TGTGCCAGCAGTTATGAATTGAGCTCCTACAATGAGCAGTTCTTC
TRBV7-8	TRBD1	NA	TRBJ2-7	CASSLLQGRSYEQYF	TGTGCCAGCAGCTTACTACAGGGGCGCTCCTACGAGCAGTACTTC
TRBV7-2	NA	NA	TRBJ1-1	CASSLRPGRTNTEAFF	TGTGCCAGCAGCCTTAGACCGGGACGGACGAACACTGAAGCTTTCTTT
TRBV7-9	NA	NA	TRBJ1-2	CASSSRQAEGYTF	TGTGCCAGCAGCTCAAGACAGGCAGAGGGCTACACCTTC
TRBV3-1	NA	NA	TRBJ1-6	CASSQRDKNSPLHF	TGTGCCAGCAGCCAGCGGGACAAGAATTCACCCCTCCACTTT
TRBV5-6	NA	few	TRBJ1-2	CASSRNGDYGYTF	TGTGCCAGCAGCCGTAACGGCGACTATGGCTACACCTTC
TRBV7-2	NA	NA	TRBJ1-1	CASTLGGPTEAFF	TGTGCCAGCACCTTGGGGGGCCCCACTGAAGCTTTCTTT
TRBV6-1	NA	NA	TRBJ2-1	CASSELGPGYNEQFF	TGTGCCAGCAGTGAATTAGGCCCAGGTTACAATGAGCAGTTCTTC
TRBV7-2	NA	NA	TRBJ2-1	CASSYRVGVGEQFF	TGTGCCAGCAGCTATAGGGTGGGGGTCGGGGAGCAGTTCTTC
TRBV12-3/TRBV12-4	TRBD1	few	TRBJ1-6	CASSRDSTSPLHF	TGTGCCAGCAGCCGGGACAGCACCTCACCCCTCCACTTT
TRBV9	NA	few	TRBJ2-1	CASREGGGNEQFF	TGTGCCAGCAGGGAGGGGGGTGGCAATGAGCAGTTCTTC
TRBV20-1	TRBD2	few	TRBJ2-1	CSARLASGSYNEQFF	TGCAGTGCTAGGCTCGCTAGCGGCTCCTACAATGAGCAGTTCTTC
TRBV5-5	TRBD2	NA	TRBJ2-5	CASSRAGPETQYF	TGTGCCAGCAGCCGAGCGGGGCCAGAGACCCAGTACTTC
TRBV6-6	NA	NA	TRBJ1-3	CASSYAPQGPVGNTIYF	TGTGCCAGCAGTTACGCCCCACAGGGTCCGGTTGGAAACACCATATATTTT
TRBV20-1	NA	NA	TRBJ2-3	CSTVQGRTDTQYF	TGCAGTACGGTGCAGGGCCGCACAGATACGCAGTATTTT
TRBV7-8	TRBD1	NA	TRBJ2-1	CASSLTQGTEQFF	TGTGCCAGCAGCTTAACACAGGGGACTGAGCAGTTCTTC
TRBV9	TRBD1	NA	TRBJ1-4	CASSTLGTVNEKLFF	TGTGCCAGCAGCACCCTCGGGACAGTTAATGAAAAACTGTTTTTT
TRBV15	NA	few	TRBJ1-4	CATSRGGDNEKLFF	TGTGCCACCAGCAGAGGCGGGGATAATGAAAAACTGTTTTTT
TRBV7-9	NA	NA	TRBJ2-5	CASSKLASETQYF	TGTGCCAGCAGTAAACTAGCCTCGGAGACCCAGTACTTC
TRBV30	NA	few	TRBJ1-1	CAWSVTSNTEAFF	TGTGCCTGGAGTGTAACCTCGAACACTGAAGCTTTCTTT
TRBV4-1	NA	NA	TRBJ1-1	CASSQGGEAFF	TGCGCCAGCAGCCAAGGAGGGGAAGCTTTCTTT
TRBV29-1	NA	once	TRBJ1-1	CSVKWGGMNTEAFF	TGCAGCGTTAAATGGGGCGGAATGAACACTGAAGCTTTCTTT
TRBV12-3/TRBV12-4	NA	few	TRBJ2-7	CASSALDYEQYF	TGTGCCAGCAGCGCACTTGACTACGAGCAGTACTTC
TRBV18	TRBD1	NA	TRBJ1-5	CASSLGTGGTGQPQHF	TGTGCCAGCTCACTAGGGACAGGGGGCACAGGACAGCCCCAGCATTTT
TRBV19	NA	NA	TRBJ2-3	CASSRAGNTDTQYF	TGTGCCAGTAGTCGCGCAGGCAACACAGATACGCAGTATTTT
TRBV5-6	NA	NA	TRBJ2-7	CASSPGTDYLDF	TGTGCCAGCAGCCCGGGCACGGACTATTTGGACTTC
TRBV30	TRBD1	NA	TRBJ1-1	CAWRTGPNTEAFF	TGTGCCTGGAGGACAGGGCCCAACACTGAAGCTTTCTTT
TRBV28	NA	few	TRBJ1-1	CASSYIDRLAFF	TGTGCCAGCAGTTATATAGACAGATTAGCTTTCTTT
TRBV13	TRBD1	NA	TRBJ2-2	CASSWSQTGGIGELFF	TGTGCCAGCAGCTGGTCCCAAACAGGGGGCATCGGGGAGCTGTTTTTT
TRBV3-1	TRBD2	few	TRBJ2-1	CASSQDPLAGAYNEQFF	TGTGCCAGCAGCCAAGATCCACTAGCGGGGGCATACAATGAGCAGTTCTTC
TRBV12-3/TRBV12-4	TRBD2	NA	TRBJ2-3	CASSPEGGGSTDTQYF	TGTGCCAGCAGTCCGGAGGGCGGGGGTAGCACAGATACGCAGTATTTT
TRBV4-3	TRBD2	NA	TRBJ2-1	CASSQVSGRVSYNEQFF	TGCGCCAGCAGCCAAGTATCTGGGAGGGTATCCTACAATGAGCAGTTCTTC
TRBV3-1	NA	NA	TRBJ1-1	CASSQDRTLVGTEALF	TGTGCCAGCAGCCAAGATAGGACACTCGTAGGCACTGAAGCTTTATTT
TRBV7-8	TRBD2	NA	TRBJ2-1	CASSPPAGGPHEQFF	TGTGCCAGCAGCCCACCAGCGGGAGGGCCGCATGAGCAGTTCTTC
TRBV5-1	NA	NA	TRBJ2-7	CASSEHGTYEQYF	TGCGCCAGCAGCGAACACGGAACCTACGAGCAGTACTTC
TRBV3-1	TRBD2	few	TRBJ2-1	CASSPRTTSGGPEQFF	TGTGCCAGCAGCCCGAGAACGACTAGCGGAGGCCCTGAGCAGTTCTTC
TRBV12-3/TRBV12-4	NA	NA	TRBJ1-1	CASSFLGREAFF	TGTGCCAGCAGCTTCCTGGGGCGTGAAGCTTTCTTT